These T cell receptor beta chains were read from a single sample in a study of regulatory T cells in long-lasting Graves disease. In TCRdb, the multiplex PCR reads were re-called with MiXCR into one record per CDR3 protein. The sample shows 500,000 to 800,000 distinct CDR3 sequences, 25% to 35% of them seen only once. This specimen was peripheral blood mononuclear cells (PBMCs), taken when the disease was refractory, from a patient treated with antithyroid drugs. The receptors come from a female donor with Graves disease. Each CDR3 is given with its conserved first and last residue. D genes are given only for firm matches. Only some rows state a clone size, as once, few, many or a class for expanded clones.

NA | TRBJ2-2 | NA | TRBV9 | TGTGCCAGCAGCACAAAGTTAGGGCAAAACACCGGGGAGCTGTTTTTT | CASSTKLGQNTGELFF
NA | TRBJ1-5 | NA | TRBV6-2/TRBV6-3 | TGTGCCAGCAGTTACTTTAGGCCTATGGAGTATAGCAATCAGCCCCAGCATTTT | CASSYFRPMEYSNQPQHF
NA | TRBJ2-2 | NA | TRBV25-1 | TGTGCCAGCAGTCCCTCTCAGGGGAGGCTCGTGGCCGGGGAGCTGTTTTTT | CASSPSQGRLVAGELFF
NA | TRBJ2-7 | few | TRBV7-2 | TGTGCCAGCAGCTCCCACCCTGTCTACGAGCAGTACTTC | CASSSHPVYEQYF
NA | TRBJ1-5 | few | TRBV27 | TGTGCCAGCAGTTTAAACTGGGCCAGGGGATGGTATCAGCCCCAGCATTTT | CASSLNWARGWYQPQHF
NA | TRBJ2-4 | many | TRBV11-2 | TGTGCCAGCAGCTTGATCAGGGGTAGAGGAAACATTCAGTACTTC | CASSLIRGRGNIQYF
TRBD2 | TRBJ2-3 | NA | TRBV6-1 | TGTGCCAGCAGTGCAGTAGCGGGAGGGTCAGATACGCAGTATTTT | CASSAVAGGSDTQYF
TRBD1 | TRBJ2-5 | NA | TRBV15 | TGTGCCACCAGCAGTGGGACAGGTCATCAAGAGACCCAGTACTTC | CATSSGTGHQETQYF
NA | TRBJ2-5 | NA | TRBV18 | TGTGCCAGCTCACCACCGAGTTTTGGCCAAGAGACCCAGTACTTC | CASSPPSFGQETQYF
NA | TRBJ1-1 | NA | TRBV6-5 | TGTGCCAGCAGTTGGCACAGTGAAGCTTTCTTT | CASSWHSEAFF
TRBD1 | TRBJ1-2 | many | TRBV12-3/TRBV12-4 | TGTGCCAGCATTCTTGGGACAGGGGCAGTGAACTATGGCTACACCTTC | CASILGTGAVNYGYTF
TRBD1 | TRBJ2-7 | few | TRBV6-1 | TGTGCCAGCCTAGGACAGGGGGTCTTAGAGCAGTACTTC | CASLGQGVLEQYF
NA | TRBJ1-3 | few | TRBV2 | TGTGCCAGCAGTGCAGAGTCTGGAAACACCATATATTTT | CASSAESGNTIYF
NA | TRBJ1-5 | NA | TRBV6-5 | TGTGCCAGCAGTTACCCAGGGGATCAGCCCCAGCATTTT | CASSYPGDQPQHF
TRBD2 | TRBJ2-3 | NA | TRBV15 | TGTGCCACCAGCGGAAGGACTAGCGGCAGCACAGATACGCAGTATTTT | CATSGRTSGSTDTQYF
TRBD2 | TRBJ2-2 | NA | TRBV20-1 | TGCAGTGCTAGAGATGGGCTAGCGGGAAAAACCGGGGAGCTGTTTTTT | CSARDGLAGKTGELFF
TRBD2 | TRBJ2-5 | many | TRBV28 | TGTGCCAGCAGTTCTCTAGCGGGAGGGAAAGAGACCCAGTACTTC | CASSSLAGGKETQYF
NA | TRBJ1-2 | NA | TRBV18 | TGTGCCAGCTCACCAGCGGTGAATGATGGCTACACCTTC | CASSPAVNDGYTF
NA | TRBJ1-1 | NA | TRBV6-1 | TGTGCCAGCAACCCGTTCCCTACAGGCAACACTGAAGCTTTCTTT | CASNPFPTGNTEAFF
NA | TRBJ2-5 | once | TRBV6-2/TRBV6-3 | TGTGCCAGCAGTTGCTCGAGAGAGACCCAGTACTTC | CASSCSRETQYF
NA | TRBJ1-6 | NA | TRBV4-1 | TGCGCCAGCAGCCAAATCGGCAGGCGTAATTCACCCCTCCACTTT | CASSQIGRRNSPLHF
NA | TRBJ1-6 | NA | TRBV4-1 | TGCGCCAGCAGCCAAGATGCGGGTTTGGATAATTCACCCCTCCACTTT | CASSQDAGLDNSPLHF
NA | TRBJ2-2 | NA | TRBV11-2 | TGTGCCAGCAGCTCCTGGCGGGCACAGAACACCGGGGAGCTGTTTTTT | CASSSWRAQNTGELFF
NA | TRBJ1-2 | NA | TRBV7-2 | TGTGCCAGCAGCGCATCCAAGGGCTATGGCTACACCTTC | CASSASKGYGYTF
TRBD1 | TRBJ1-2 | many | TRBV2 | TGTGCCAGCGCTAGGACAGGCCTCTATGGCTACACCTTC | CASARTGLYGYTF
NA | TRBJ2-7 | many | TRBV11-3 | TGTGCCAGCAGTTTAGGGGGGACCTCCTACGAGCAGTACTTC | CASSLGGTSYEQYF
NA | TRBJ2-5 | NA | TRBV2 | TGTGCCAGCGATGCGGAAGAGACCCAGTACTTC | CASDAEETQYF
TRBD1 | TRBJ1-2 | few | TRBV27 | TGTGCCAGTCGACAGGGGGTGTATGGCTACACCTTC | CASRQGVYGYTF
NA | TRBJ1-1 | many | TRBV12-3/TRBV12-4 | TGTGCCAGCAGTCCCCGGGGCAGCCTTGTGAACACTGAAGCTTTCTTT | CASSPRGSLVNTEAFF
TRBD1 | TRBJ2-7 | NA | TRBV5-1 | TGCGCCAGCAGCGCGACAGGGGCCTACGAGCAGTACTTC | CASSATGAYEQYF
NA | TRBJ1-5 | many | TRBV12-3/TRBV12-4 | TGTGCCAGCAGCCCTGGGGGGTCGTTGGATCAGCCCCAGCATTTT | CASSPGGSLDQPQHF
NA | TRBJ1-5 | NA | TRBV6-5 | TGTGCCAGCAGTTATTTTGGCAGGGGCAATCAGCCCCAGCATTTT | CASSYFGRGNQPQHF
NA | TRBJ2-7 | few | TRBV29-1 | TGCAGCGCTCGTGGAAACACAGGAACCTACGAGCAGTACTTC | CSARGNTGTYEQYF
NA | TRBJ1-5 | many | TRBV6-1 | TGTGCCAGCAGTGGAGCGGATAGCAATCAGCCCCAGCATTTT | CASSGADSNQPQHF
NA | TRBJ2-1 | NA | TRBV27 | TGTGCCAGCAGTGCACGGCAGTCTGAGCAGTTCTTC | CASSARQSEQFF
NA | TRBJ1-2 | few | TRBV29-1 | TGCAGCGTTGAAGGAGGGCGGTATGGCTACACCTTC | CSVEGGRYGYTF